A selection of T cell receptor beta chains follows, all from one sample in a study of T cell responses to AZD1222 COVID-19 vaccine. The data were produced by immunoSEQ multiplex PCR, yet TCRdb's version contains in-frame clones alone and is incomplete. This table holds about 180,000 clones, 94% found once. The source material was peripheral blood, sampled 28 days after the second AZD1222 dose. These receptors all come from an adult who received the AZD1222 COVID-19 vaccine. CDR3s include the opening cysteine and the closing phenylalanine or tryptophan. Only part of the rows carry a size: once, few, many, or a class if the clone is expanded.

J gene: TRBJ1-1
clone size: NA
V gene: TRBV27
CDR3 protein: CASSSGQERTEAFF

J gene: TRBJ1-4
clone size: NA
V gene: TRBV15
CDR3 protein: CATSRDFRNEKLFF

J gene: TRBJ2-5
clone size: NA
V gene: TRBV10-3
CDR3 protein: CAISRFRKETQYF

J gene: TRBJ1-5
clone size: few
V gene: TRBV5-8
CDR3 protein: CASSYQHSNQPQHF

J gene: TRBJ1-6
clone size: once
V gene: TRBV15
CDR3 protein: CATSRGRRGWNSPLHF

J gene: TRBJ2-3
clone size: NA
V gene: TRBV10-3
CDR3 protein: CAISGAENTDTQYF

J gene: TRBJ2-3
clone size: NA
V gene: TRBV11-1
CDR3 protein: CASSSPPGGAQDTQYF

J gene: TRBJ2-1
clone size: NA
V gene: TRBV19
CDR3 protein: CASSIDSSSYNEQFF

J gene: TRBJ1-2
clone size: NA
V gene: TRBV4-3
CDR3 protein: CASSHIDGDYGYTF

J gene: TRBJ1-2
clone size: NA
V gene: TRBV6-6
CDR3 protein: CASSYNRYGYTF

J gene: TRBJ1-2
clone size: NA
V gene: TRBV3-1/TRBV3-2
CDR3 protein: CASSQTPTVIYGYTF

J gene: TRBJ1-2
clone size: NA
V gene: TRBV12-5
CDR3 protein: CASGSPRLDPGGYTF

J gene: TRBJ2-7
clone size: NA
V gene: TRBV2
CDR3 protein: CASSVGAGAYDEQYF

J gene: TRBJ1-1
clone size: NA
V gene: TRBV7-9
CDR3 protein: CASIPHPNTEAFF

J gene: TRBJ1-2
clone size: once
V gene: TRBV6-2/TRBV6-3
CDR3 protein: CASSYADRTYYGYTF

J gene: TRBJ2-1
clone size: NA
V gene: TRBV4-1
CDR3 protein: CASSREPGNNEQFF

J gene: TRBJ1-1
clone size: once
V gene: TRBV4-3
CDR3 protein: CASSQFVTVNTEAFF

J gene: TRBJ2-7
clone size: NA
V gene: TRBV28
CDR3 protein: CAESGDINEQYF

J gene: TRBJ1-5
clone size: NA
V gene: TRBV12-2
CDR3 protein: CASRCYRRPQHF

J gene: TRBJ1-4
clone size: NA
V gene: TRBV9
CDR3 protein: CASSDPGTTDEKLFF

J gene: TRBJ1-5
clone size: NA
V gene: TRBV7-2
CDR3 protein: CASSLAYVDRVSSQPQHF

J gene: TRBJ1-4
clone size: NA
V gene: TRBV7-2
CDR3 protein: CASSNTGDISTNEKLFF

J gene: TRBJ2-6
clone size: NA
V gene: TRBV27
CDR3 protein: CASSSGSGANVLTF

J gene: TRBJ1-2
clone size: few
V gene: TRBV7-2
CDR3 protein: CASSLTPAPNYGYTF

J gene: TRBJ1-2
clone size: NA
V gene: TRBV6-2/TRBV6-3
CDR3 protein: CASSLAGAGYGYTF

J gene: TRBJ2-2
clone size: NA
V gene: TRBV6-2/TRBV6-3
CDR3 protein: CASSYSRDRGDTGELFF

J gene: TRBJ1-6
clone size: NA
V gene: TRBV27
CDR3 protein: CASSLRTVSSYNSPLHF

J gene: TRBJ1-6
clone size: NA
V gene: TRBV6-5
CDR3 protein: CASRLGVLYSPLHF

J gene: TRBJ2-7
clone size: NA
V gene: TRBV7-2
CDR3 protein: CASSITGTGVYEQYF

J gene: TRBJ2-4
clone size: NA
V gene: TRBV12-2
CDR3 protein: CASRLAGRGALRIIAKNIQYF

J gene: TRBJ1-4
clone size: NA
V gene: TRBV28
CDR3 protein: CASSLQPTNEKLFF

J gene: TRBJ2-5
clone size: NA
V gene: TRBV6-5
CDR3 protein: CASSSTGGSQETQYF

J gene: TRBJ1-6
clone size: NA
V gene: TRBV7-3
CDR3 protein: CASSSQGFNSPLHF

J gene: TRBJ2-7
clone size: NA
V gene: TRBV15
CDR3 protein: CATSRDQQGSDAFYEQYF

J gene: TRBJ2-7
clone size: NA
V gene: TRBV7-6
CDR3 protein: CASSLGRQGNYEQYF

J gene: TRBJ1-1
clone size: NA
V gene: TRBV30
CDR3 protein: CAWSVSAEAFF

J gene: TRBJ1-1
clone size: NA
V gene: TRBV6-5
CDR3 protein: CASWGSQNTEAFF

J gene: TRBJ1-1
clone size: NA
V gene: TRBV2
CDR3 protein: CASLFPFNTEAFF

J gene: TRBJ1-5
clone size: NA
V gene: TRBV7-2
CDR3 protein: CASSLFRTGNNQPQHF

J gene: TRBJ1-2
clone size: NA
V gene: TRBV6-5
CDR3 protein: CASVGKRIYGYTF

J gene: TRBJ2-1
clone size: NA
V gene: TRBV5-6
CDR3 protein: CASSLTYEQFF

J gene: TRBJ1-3
clone size: NA
V gene: TRBV29-1
CDR3 protein: CSVDAGTGEGNTIYF

J gene: TRBJ2-7
clone size: NA
V gene: TRBV9
CDR3 protein: CASSAGGGGYEQYF

J gene: TRBJ1-5
clone size: NA
V gene: TRBV15
CDR3 protein: CATSRSRANSNQPQHF

J gene: TRBJ1-6
clone size: NA
V gene: TRBV6-1
CDR3 protein: CASSEEGRNSPLHF

J gene: TRBJ1-4
clone size: NA
V gene: TRBV29-1
CDR3 protein: CSVAQGGGEKLFF

J gene: TRBJ2-1
clone size: once
V gene: TRBV10-3
CDR3 protein: CAIRGLAEYNEQFF

J gene: TRBJ2-7
clone size: NA
V gene: TRBV9
CDR3 protein: CASSVAAGDAYEQYF